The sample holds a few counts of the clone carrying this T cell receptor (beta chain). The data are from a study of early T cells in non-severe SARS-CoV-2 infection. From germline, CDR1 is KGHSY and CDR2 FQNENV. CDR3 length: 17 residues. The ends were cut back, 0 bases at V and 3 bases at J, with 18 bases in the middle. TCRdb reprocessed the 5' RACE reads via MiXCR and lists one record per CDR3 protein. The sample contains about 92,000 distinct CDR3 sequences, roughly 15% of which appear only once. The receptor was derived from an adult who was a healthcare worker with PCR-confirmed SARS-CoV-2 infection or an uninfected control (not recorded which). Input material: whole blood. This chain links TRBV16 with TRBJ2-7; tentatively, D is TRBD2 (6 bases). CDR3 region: CASSQSSTLARDYEQYF. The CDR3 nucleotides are TGTGCCAGCAGCCAATCGAGTACGCTAGCGAGAGACTACGAGCAGTACTTC.